The entry that follows covers one T cell receptor beta chain sequence. The length of the CDR3 is 15 residues. Germline V lookup: CDR1 SNHLY, CDR2 FYNNEI. Unmatched junction bases numbered 9, after V lost 7 bases and J lost 5 bases. This record comes from a study of T cell responses to AZD1222 COVID-19 vaccine. Data came from immunoSEQ multiplex PCR; TCRdb stores just in-frame clones and leaves some out. This sample yields 180,000 or so clones, of which about 92% are seen a single time; 1% to 1.5% belongs to the top ten. This receptor was obtained from an adult who received the AZD1222 COVID-19 vaccine. This chain uses TRBV2 with TRBJ2-3; 10 bases line up with TRBD2. The sample consisted of peripheral blood, taken 28 days after the second AZD1222 dose. CDR3 DNA: TGTGCCAGCACAAAGCGGGAGGGCCTGGTAGATACGCAGTATTTT. Translated, it gives CASTKREGLVDTQYF.